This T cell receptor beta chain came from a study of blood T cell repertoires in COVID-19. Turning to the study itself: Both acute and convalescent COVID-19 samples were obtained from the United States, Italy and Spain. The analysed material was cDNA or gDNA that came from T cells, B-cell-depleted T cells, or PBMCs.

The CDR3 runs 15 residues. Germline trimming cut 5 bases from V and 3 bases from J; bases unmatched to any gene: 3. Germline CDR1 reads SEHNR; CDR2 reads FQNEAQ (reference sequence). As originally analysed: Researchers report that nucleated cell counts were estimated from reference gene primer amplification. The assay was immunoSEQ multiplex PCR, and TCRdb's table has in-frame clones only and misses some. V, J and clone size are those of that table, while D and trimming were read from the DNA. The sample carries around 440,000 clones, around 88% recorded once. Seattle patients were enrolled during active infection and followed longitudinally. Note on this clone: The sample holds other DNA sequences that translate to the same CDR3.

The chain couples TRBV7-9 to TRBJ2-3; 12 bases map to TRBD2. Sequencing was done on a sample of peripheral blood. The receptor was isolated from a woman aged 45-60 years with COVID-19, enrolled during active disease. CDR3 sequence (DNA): TGTGCCAGCAGCCTCACTAGCGGGGGGACAGATACGCAGTATTTT. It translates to CASSLTSGGTDTQYF.